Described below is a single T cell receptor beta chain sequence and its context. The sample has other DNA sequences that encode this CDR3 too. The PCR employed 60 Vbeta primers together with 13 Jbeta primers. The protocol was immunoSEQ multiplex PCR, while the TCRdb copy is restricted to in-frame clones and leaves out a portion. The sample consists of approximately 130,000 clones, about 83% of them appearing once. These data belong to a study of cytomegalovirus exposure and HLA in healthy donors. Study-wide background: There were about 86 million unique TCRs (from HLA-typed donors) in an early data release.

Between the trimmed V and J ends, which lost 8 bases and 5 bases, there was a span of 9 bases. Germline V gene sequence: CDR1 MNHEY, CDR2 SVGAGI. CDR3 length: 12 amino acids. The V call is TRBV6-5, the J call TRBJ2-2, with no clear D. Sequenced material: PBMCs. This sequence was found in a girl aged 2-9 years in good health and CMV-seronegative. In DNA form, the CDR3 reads TGTGCCAGCTCAAGAGGTACCGGGGAGCTGTTTTTT. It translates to CASSRGTGELFF.